What follows are 9 T cell receptor beta chains derived from one specimen sequenced in a study of shared clonotypes between healthy human individuals. Measured with immunoSEQ multiplex PCR; TCRdb has only the in-frame clones, and not every one. The data contain roughly 500,000 clones, over 70% of them seen just once; the ten biggest clones take up about 12%. The specimen was PBMCs. These receptors all stem from a woman in her thirties or forties in good health. Some clones in this sample may be carry-over from other donors' samples.

The J gene is TRBJ2-5, the V gene TRBV7-2; no definite D call. The CDR3 loop spans 13 amino acids. V lost 4 bases to trimming and J lost 4 bases, with 10 bases between them. CDR1 SGHTA and CDR2 FQGNSA come from the germline V gene. The CDR3 spells CASSSPIGETQYF. CDR3 sequence (DNA): TGTGCCAGCAGCTCCCCCATCGGAGAGACCCAGTACTTC.

The chain joins TRBV2 to TRBJ2-3; D is unclear. V lost 6 bases to trimming and J lost 0 bases, with 16 bases between them. Germline V gene sequence: CDR1 SNHLY, CDR2 FYNNEI. The CDR3 is 16 residues long. CDR3 bases: TGTGCCAGCAGACCCAAAGGATTGCGAAGCACAGATACGCAGTATTTT. Translated, it gives CASRPKGLRSTDTQYF.

This clone was seen more than once but under ten times. This chain uses TRBV7-9 with TRBJ2-3; 9 bases fit TRBD2. Trimming took 5 bases from V and 4 from J; bases not matched to a gene: 4. There are 14 residues in the CDR3. Germline CDR1 is SEHNR and CDR2 is FQNEAQ (reference sequence). The CDR3 spells CASSQGLAADTQYF. The CDR3, as DNA: TGTGCCAGCAGCCAGGGACTAGCCGCAGATACGCAGTATTTT.

The chain is built from TRBV5-5 and TRBJ2-7, with D tentatively TRBD1 (6 bases). The CDR3 sequence is 15 residues long. Germline CDR1 is SGHKS and CDR2 is YYEKEE (reference sequence). Between the trimmed V and J ends, which lost 4 bases and 2 bases, there was a span of 16 bases. The CDR3 coding sequence is TGTGCCAGCAGCCCCACTGACAGGTACCCCTACGAGCAGTACTTC. Amino acid sequence: CASSPTDRYPYEQYF.

For the CDR3, the DNA is TGTGCCTGGAGACAGGGGGGCAACTACGAGCAGTACTTC. It is translated as CAWRQGGNYEQYF. The chain employs TRBV30 and TRBJ2-5; the match to TRBD1 covers 8 bases. The DNA end is a closer match to TRBJ2-7, so the J assignment may be wrong. There are 13 residues in the CDR3. CDR1 is GTSNPN and CDR2 is SVGIG in the germline V gene (reference sequence).

As concerns this clone: A far larger clone is just one base off, so this is likely a read error. The genes are TRBV28 and TRBJ2-6; D ambiguous. Germline-derived CDR1 and CDR2 are MDHEN and SYDVKM. The CDR3 has 17 residues. Trimming shortened V by 5 bases and J by 2 bases, and 16 bases separated the two germline ends. The CDR3 loop is CASSDNTTPPGANVLTF. The CDR3 region has the DNA TGTGCCAGCAGTGACAACACGACACCCCCTGGGGCCAACGTCCTGACTTTC.

Written as DNA, the CDR3 is TGTGCCAGCAGCCCTGGGGACAGTTCCACTGAAGCTTTCTTT. This codes for CASSPGDSSTEAFF. The genes are TRBV4-2 and TRBJ1-1; 7 nucleotides line up with TRBD1. The germline V gene encodes CDR1 LGHNA and CDR2 YNFKEQ. The CDR3 length is 14 residues. J gave up 4 bases and V 4 bases, and 6 bases lay outside the gene matches.

This sequence joins TRBV6-5 and TRBJ1-1; TRBD1 agrees at 8 bases. Germline-derived CDR1 and CDR2 are MNHEY and SVGAGI. V was clipped by 6 bases and J by 3 bases; unmatched bases: 9. The CDR3 is 15 amino acids. As DNA, the CDR3 is TGTGCCAGCAGGAGCCTTCAGGGGGCTTACACTGAAGCTTTCTTT. Translation: CASRSLQGAYTEAFF.

The rearrangement joins TRBV18 to TRBJ1-2; no firm D call. This CDR3 has 16 amino acids. V was clipped by 0 bases and J by 4 bases, with 15 bases between them. CDR1 is KGHSH and CDR2 is LQKENI in the germline V gene. The CDR3 sequence is CASSPPSRPLGYGYTF. The CDR3 DNA is TGTGCCAGCTCACCACCGTCCCGGCCCCTAGGCTATGGCTACACCTTC. Full variable domain (remainder filled in from reference TRBV18 and TRBJ1-2): NAGVMQNPRHLVRRRGQEARLRCSPMKGHSHVYWYRQLPEEGLKFMVYLQKENIIDESGMPKERFSAEFPKEGPSILRIQQVVRGDSAAYFCASSPPSRPLGYGYTFGSGTRLTVV.